Listed here are 20 T cell receptor beta chains from one sample, sequenced in a study of immune heterogeneity within non-small cell lung tumors. Template material comprised bulk tumor genomic DNA at roughly 650 ng per sample. Primary tumors were biopsied several times each, far apart, intraoperatively. Before undergoing curative surgery, patients had newly diagnosed non-small cell lung cancer that was untreated. TCR beta CDR3 was amplified by multiplex PCR using 32 V and 13 J primers. In TCRdb, the multiplex PCR reads were re-called with MiXCR into one record per CDR3 protein. Altogether 7,500 to 10,000 distinct CDR3 sequences are present, 25% to 40% being singletons, with the ten largest covering about 11%. The sample taken for sequencing was lung tumor tissue. These receptors came from a man aged 60-69 years with non-small cell lung cancer.

The CDR3 nucleotides are TGTGCCAGCAGCTTAGGGGTAGCGTCGAAGGCAGATACGCAGTATTTT. It codes for CASSLGVASKADTQYF. J is TRBJ2-3 and V is TRBV7-3; possibly TRBD2 for D (5 bases). Trimming cost V 2 bases and J 4 bases, with 16 bases left between them. Germline V gives CDR1 SGHTA, CDR2 FQGTGA. The CDR3 extends over 16 amino acids.

This clonotype was observed many times. The chain carries TRBV30 and TRBJ1-1, with TRBD1 matching 9 bases. V gave up 6 bases and J gave up 0 bases; unmatched junction bases: 8. From germline, CDR1 is GTSNPN and CDR2 SVGIG (reference sequence). The CDR3 covers 15 residues. The CDR3 coding sequence is TGTGCCTGCAGAACAGGACAGGGGATGAACACTGAAGCTTTCTTT. The encoded protein is CACRTGQGMNTEAFF. The full variable domain, its missing parts supplied by reference TRBV30 and TRBJ1-1, is SQTIHQWPATLVQPVGSPLSLECTVEGTSNPNLYWYRQAAGRGLQLLFYSVGIGQISSEVPQNLSASRPQDRQFILSSKKLLLSDSGFYLCACRTGQGMNTEAFFGQGTRLTVV.

Points on this clonotype: Without the conserved terminal phenylalanine or tryptophan, this CDR3 likely stems from a read error. This chain connects TRBV20-1 to TRBJ2-7, with no clear D. The CDR3 has 13 amino acids. Between the trimmed V and J ends, which lost 8 bases and 2 bases, there was a span of 16 bases. Germline CDR1 is DFQATT and CDR2 is SNEGSKA (reference sequence). This CDR3 is CSSPPTDPYEQYL. In DNA, the CDR3 is TGCAGTTCCCCCCCCACAGACCCCTACGAGCAGTACCTC.

The genes are TRBV5-4 and TRBJ2-2; maybe TRBD1 (5 bases). Trimming removed 4 bases from V and 4 bases from J, with 20 bases in between. This CDR3 is 17 amino acids long. Germline V gene lookup returns CDR1 SGHNT and CDR2 YYREEE (reference sequence). The CDR3 DNA reads as TGTGCCAGCAGCCCCCGGTCTGGGGCTAGTCTCACCGGGGAGCTGTTTTTT. Its protein product is CASSPRSGASLTGELFF.

By its share, this clonotype is medium-sized. The chain uses TRBV20-1 and TRBJ2-7, with 11 positions matching TRBD2. J lost 5 bases, V lost 7 bases, and 7 bases had no gene match. The V gene's germline CDR1 is DFQATT and CDR2 SNEGSKA (reference sequence). The CDR3 loop spans 13 amino acids. The CDR3 region is CSGGMTSGDEQYF. CDR3 DNA sequence: TGCAGTGGAGGAATGACTAGCGGGGACGAGCAGTACTTC.

The chain links TRBV6-5 to TRBJ2-7; TRBD1 matches 8 bases. Germline lookup yields CDR1 MNHEY and CDR2 SVGAGI. The CDR3 covers 16 residues. Trimming took 0 bases from V and 4 from J; bases not matched to a gene: 8. The CDR3 region is CASSYSGQGKGYEQYF. CDR3 bases: TGTGCCAGCAGTTACTCCGGACAGGGAAAGGGTTACGAGCAGTACTTC.

This clonotype is medium-sized within its sample. The chain joins TRBV6-1 to TRBJ1-2, with D possibly matching TRBD1 (5 bases). Germline values: CDR1 MNHNS, CDR2 SASEGT. There are 14 residues in the CDR3. Trimming pared 6 bases from V and 5 bases from J, leaving 16 bases between. The CDR3 loop is CASSEENRPYGYTF. The DNA of the CDR3 is TGTGCCAGCAGCGAGGAAAACAGGCCGTATGGCTACACCTTC.

The chain combines TRBV30 with TRBJ1-1; 7 bases are a match to TRBD1. This CDR3 has 12 residues. V shed 4 bases and J 7 bases; nucleotides not matched to a gene: 6. Germline V gives CDR1 GTSNPN, CDR2 SVGIG (reference sequence). The CDR3 loop reads CAWTGGGGEAFF. CDR3 coding DNA: TGTGCCTGGACAGGGGGAGGGGGTGAAGCTTTCTTT.

This clonotype has at least ten counts. The chain recombines TRBV9 with TRBJ2-2, with 14 bases fitting TRBD2. Germline CDR1 is SGDLS and CDR2 is YYNGEE. This CDR3 has 18 amino acids. Trimming took 2 bases from V and 3 from J; bases not matched to a gene: 6. This chain's CDR3 is CASSVKGLAGAHTGELFF. DNA of the CDR3: TGTGCCAGCAGCGTGAAGGGACTAGCGGGAGCTCACACCGGGGAGCTGTTTTTT.

The chain joins TRBV7-9 to TRBJ1-4, with D unclear. The CDR3 has 15 amino acids. Per germline, CDR1 SEHNR and CDR2 FQNEAQ (reference sequence). V was trimmed by 5 bases and J by 3 bases, leaving 13 bases between them. The CDR3 here is CASSPPRGSNEKLFF. In DNA form, the CDR3 reads TGTGCCAGCAGCCCACCAAGAGGGTCTAATGAAAAACTGTTTTTT.

This clonotype is medium-sized (0.01 to 0.1%) in the sample. The chain links TRBV19 to TRBJ1-6; D is uncertain. CDR1 LNHDA and CDR2 SQIVND come from the germline V gene (reference sequence). The CDR3 is made up of 14 amino acids. V lost 8 bases and J 6 bases, leaving 14 bases between the germline ends. This CDR3 is CASSGDVFNSPLHF. CDR3 nucleotides: TGTGCCAGTTCCGGGGATGTCTTTAATTCACCCCTCCACTTT.

V gene TRBV2 combines with J gene TRBJ1-4; 8 bases agree with TRBD1. CDR1 and CDR2 (germline): SNHLY, FYNNEI. There are 16 residues in the CDR3. V was clipped by 2 bases and J by 7 bases; unmatched bases: 9. The CDR3 DNA sequence: TGTGCCAGCAGTGAAAGGCGGGACAGGCTAAGTGAAAAACTGTTTTTT. It encodes CASSERRDRLSEKLFF.

Judged by abundance, this clonotype is medium-sized. J is TRBJ1-2 and V is TRBV7-9; D ambiguous. The V gene lost 5 bases and the J gene lost 1 base, with 8 bases spanning the gap. Germline V CDR1 and CDR2: SEHNR, FQNEAQ (reference sequence). This CDR3 has 13 amino acids. The CDR3 bases are TGTGCCAGCAGCGGGAATCTTAACTATGGCTACACCTTC. Its protein is CASSGNLNYGYTF.

The chain recombines TRBV7-8 with TRBJ2-6; perhaps TRBD1 as D (6 bases). The V gene's germline CDR1 is SGHVS and CDR2 FQNEAQ. The CDR3 runs to 16 residues. The V end lost 1 base, the J end lost 0 bases, and 7 bases lay between the germline ends. Here the CDR3 DNA reads TGTGCCAGCAGCTTAGTCAGGGGCTCTGGGGCCAACGTCCTGACTTTC. It translates to CASSLVRGSGANVLTF.

In DNA form, the CDR3 reads TGTGCCAGTAGTATCTGGTTCCCCGGGGAGGGCCCCCAAAACATTCAGTACTTC. Its protein is CASSIWFPGEGPQNIQYF. The V call is TRBV19, the J call TRBJ2-4, with TRBD2 identical over 7 bases. The germline gives CDR1 LNHDA, CDR2 SQIVND (reference sequence). J lost 5 bases, V lost 3 bases, and 16 bases had no gene match. The CDR3 is made up of 18 amino acids.

This clonotype was recorded at least ten times. V and J are TRBV29-1 and TRBJ2-3; the D gene is possibly TRBD1 (6 bases). Germline assignment: CDR1 SQVTM and CDR2 ANQGSEA. V was pared by 4 bases and J by 1 base, with 9 bases between. The CDR3 length is 13 residues. CDR3 DNA: TGCAGCGTTGGCCGGACAGGCACAGATACGCAGTATTTT. Protein: CSVGRTGTDTQYF.

Sample share makes this clonotype medium-sized. This sequence joins TRBV7-2 and TRBJ1-6; 7 nucleotides match TRBD1. Per germline, CDR1 SGHTA and CDR2 FQGNSA. This CDR3 spans 15 amino acids. V lost 5 bases, J lost 7 bases, and 8 bases stayed unmatched. The CDR3 coding sequence is TGTGCCAGCAGCCCGTACAGGGGCGGCAATTCACCCCTCCACTTT. Encoded protein: CASSPYRGGNSPLHF.

This clonotype was observed many times. This chain joins TRBV12-3 or TRBV12-4 and TRBJ1-1, with no clear D. Deletions cut 6 bases from V and 1 base from J, with 9 bases between. CDR3 size: 13 residues. The CDR3 region is CASSLSGNTEAFF. In DNA form, the CDR3 reads TGTGCCAGCAGCCTCTCGGGGAACACTGAAGCTTTCTTT.

This clonotype came up many times. The V gene is TRBV20-1, the J gene TRBJ1-3, with a tentative D call TRBD1 (5 bases). In germline, CDR1 is DFQATT, CDR2 SNEGSKA (reference sequence). Trimming stripped 6 bases from V and 0 bases from J, with 18 bases between. The CDR3 sequence is 16 residues long. The CDR3 coding sequence is TGCAGTGCCACATCCTGGGACTTTTCCTCTGGAAACACCATATATTTT. It specifies CSATSWDFSSGNTIYF.

This clonotype is medium-sized (0.01 to 0.1%) in the sample. V and J are TRBV2 and TRBJ2-7; D may be TRBD1 or TRBD2 (6 bases each). This CDR3 is 15 amino acids long. With 6 bases removed from V and 0 bases from J, the gap between germline ends came to 15 bases. In germline, CDR1 is SNHLY, CDR2 FYNNEI. The CDR3 DNA reads as TGTGCCAGCAGCCTTTCACAGGGACTCTCCTACGAGCAGTACTTC. As protein: CASSLSQGLSYEQYF.